A single sample gave rise to the 20 T cell receptor beta chains below, sequenced in a study of regulatory T cells in long-lasting Graves disease. Time point denoted: persistent/refractory GD, antithyroid drugs over 5 years with positive TRAb. Extracted PBMC RNA gave rise to the TCR library. With iRepertoire HTBI primers and Arm-PCR of CDR3 regions, TCR beta libraries were built. TCRdb independently ran MiXCR on the multiplex PCR reads; one entry per CDR3 protein. The repertoire consists of about 290,000 distinct CDR3 sequences, with under 25% occurring once and the leading ten covering roughly 56%. Specimen: peripheral blood mononuclear cells (PBMCs), collected when the disease was refractory, from a patient treated with antithyroid drugs. Every receptor here comes from a female donor with Graves disease.

This clonotype was recorded many times. The chain uses TRBV7-2 and TRBJ2-7; 11 bases map to TRBD1. The J segment lost 5 bases and the V segment lost 2 bases, leaving 8 bases of the junction unmatched. The CDR3 is 16 amino acids. Germline assignment: CDR1 SGHTA and CDR2 FQGNSA. CDR3 sequence (DNA): TGTGCCAGCAGCTTAAGGGTGTGGGACAGGGGGGACGAGCAGTACTTC. As protein: CASSLRVWDRGDEQYF.

This clonotype has more than one count but fewer than ten. The chain uses TRBV6-1 and TRBJ2-7; 10 bases match TRBD1. This CDR3 contains 16 residues. Germline V gives CDR1 MNHNS, CDR2 SASEGT. Germline trimming cut 7 bases from V and 7 bases from J; bases unmatched to any gene: 16. CDR3: CASTAGTGDLVGEQYF. DNA of the CDR3: TGTGCCAGCACCGCCGGGACAGGGGATTTGGTGGGTGAGCAGTACTTC.

This clonotype came up a few times. This chain uses TRBV3-1 with TRBJ2-5; TRBD1 might be the D (6 bases). Germline lookup yields CDR1 LGHDT and CDR2 YNNKEL (reference sequence). V lost 4 bases, J lost 9 bases, and 12 bases lay in between. The CDR3 extends over 12 amino acids. Here the CDR3 reads CASSRQDRAQYF. DNA for the CDR3: TGTGCCAGCAGCCGACAGGACCGGGCCCAGTACTTC.

This clonotype occurred many times. The chain combines TRBV20-1 with TRBJ2-2; maybe TRBD1 (6 bases). With 0 bases removed from V and 7 bases from J, the gap between germline ends came to 15 bases. CDR1 is DFQATT, CDR2 SNEGSKA, per germline (reference sequence). The CDR3 contains 15 residues. The CDR3 reads CSAREERGIVGELFF. The CDR3 DNA reads as TGCAGTGCTAGAGAGGAGAGGGGGATTGTCGGGGAGCTGTTTTTT.

This clonotype occurred many times. This chain joins TRBV20-1 and TRBJ2-5; possible D gene TRBD1, 6 bases. Trimming took 1 base from V and 2 from J, leaving 11 bases between them. The V gene's germline CDR1 is DFQATT and CDR2 SNEGSKA (reference sequence). The CDR3 runs to 14 residues. The CDR3 bases are TGCAGTGCTAGAGTGGTGCAGGGGCAAGAGACCCAGTACTTC. It translates to CSARVVQGQETQYF.

This clonotype was observed a handful of times. The chain combines TRBV20-1 with TRBJ2-7, with 9 bases matching TRBD2. V shed 3 bases and J 3 bases; nucleotides not matched to a gene: 12. The germline V gene encodes CDR1 DFQATT and CDR2 SNEGSKA (reference sequence). This CDR3 has 16 residues. CDR3 bases: TGCAGTGCTAGGGAGGGGGGGTCTAGCGGGATCTACGAGCAGTACTTC. Translating it yields CSAREGGSSGIYEQYF.

There are a few counts of this clonotype. The rearrangement links TRBV15 to TRBJ1-3, with TRBD1 as a possible D gene (5 bases). The CDR3 length is 15 residues. Trimming shortened V by 3 bases and J by 4 bases, and 13 bases separated the two germline ends. The germline CDR1 and CDR2 sequences are LNHNV and YYDKDF (reference sequence). This chain's CDR3 is CATSRGEPQGNTIYF. The CDR3 DNA reads as TGTGCCACCAGCAGGGGGGAACCTCAGGGAAACACCATATATTTT.

This clonotype has ten or more counts. The V call is TRBV20-1, the J call TRBJ2-7; D is possibly TRBD1 (6 bases). This CDR3 has 13 amino acids. Per germline, CDR1 DFQATT and CDR2 SNEGSKA (reference sequence). Trimming shortened V by 5 bases and J by 0 bases, and 11 bases separated the two germline ends. The chain's CDR3 is CSASGTNSYEQYF. DNA of the CDR3: TGCAGTGCTTCCGGGACAAACTCCTACGAGCAGTACTTC.

This clonotype was found once. The genes are TRBV6-5 and TRBJ2-1, with 13 bases that match TRBD2. Germline V gene data show CDR1 as MNHEY and CDR2 as SVGAGI. The V and J ends lost 7 bases and 13 bases, in that order; junction bases with no gene match: 10. CDR3 length: 14 amino acids. CDR3 region: CASNTGTSGTRQFF. The CDR3 DNA is TGTGCCAGCAATACCGGGACTAGCGGGACGCGTCAGTTCTTC.

V is TRBV9 and J is TRBJ2-5; 9 bases agree with TRBD1. This CDR3 comprises 15 residues. The ends lost 4 bases at V and 4 bases at J; junction bases unmatched: 8. Germline V gene data show CDR1 as SGDLS and CDR2 as YYNGEE. CDR3 loop: CASSHTGGAGETQYF. CDR3 sequence (DNA): TGTGCCAGCAGCCACACAGGGGGCGCGGGAGAGACCCAGTACTTC.

The V call is TRBV9, the J call TRBJ2-7; D unclear. The germline V gene has CDR1 SGDLS and CDR2 YYNGEE. Trimming stripped 0 bases from V and 2 bases from J, with 9 bases between. CDR3 length: 14 residues. The CDR3 DNA reads as TGTGCCAGCAGCGTAGCGGAGCTTCCCTACGAGCAGTACTTC. This gives the protein CASSVAELPYEQYF.

At least ten counts were recorded for this clonotype. This chain uses TRBV29-1 with TRBJ1-1; D perhaps matches TRBD1 (5 bases). The germline V gene encodes CDR1 SQVTM and CDR2 ANQGSEA. The V and J ends lost 4 bases and 3 bases respectively, with 9 bases between them. The CDR3 runs 12 residues. The CDR3: CSVVGAHTEAFF. CDR3 DNA sequence: TGCAGCGTTGTAGGGGCGCACACTGAAGCTTTCTTT.

There are many counts of this clonotype. The chain has TRBV6-1 and TRBJ2-7; D may correspond to TRBD1 or TRBD2 (5 bases each). CDR3 length: 15 residues. Deletions cut 8 bases from V and 4 bases from J, with 21 bases between. Germline V CDR1 and CDR2: MNHNS, SASEGT. The CDR3 sequence is CASRTGTQTPYEQYF. In DNA form, the CDR3 reads TGTGCCAGCCGCACCGGGACGCAGACTCCATACGAGCAGTACTTC.

This clonotype showed up many times. The rearrangement joins TRBV7-8 to TRBJ2-5; 7 bases match TRBD1. The trim removed 5 bases at V and 5 bases at J, leaving 14 bases unmatched. The CDR3 extends over 16 amino acids. Germline V gene sequence: CDR1 SGHVS, CDR2 FQNEAQ. CDR3 sequence (DNA): TGTGCCAGCAGCCGCCCCCCCGACAGGGCAGGGGAGACCCAGTACTTC. This translates into CASSRPPDRAGETQYF.

This chain's CDR3 is CALSLAGGTYEQYF. The CDR3 DNA is TGTGCCTTGTCTTTAGCGGGAGGCACCTACGAGCAGTACTTC. This rearrangement joins TRBV30 to TRBJ2-7; 10 positions match TRBD2. CDR3 length: 14 residues. V gave up 7 bases and J gave up 2 bases; unmatched junction bases: 8. Per the germline V gene, CDR1 is GTSNPN and CDR2 is SVGIG (reference sequence).

This clonotype was seen a handful of times. The chain links TRBV5-1 to TRBJ2-7; the D gene is possibly TRBD2 (6 bases). Germline CDR1 SGHRS, CDR2 YFSETQ. Trimming left V 4 bases short and J 3 bases short, with 11 bases between. The CDR3 consists of 13 residues. CDR3 coding DNA: TGCGCCAGCAGCCCCCGGGAGCTCTACGAGCAGTACTTC. As protein: CASSPRELYEQYF. The whole variable domain, filled in from reference TRBV5-1 and TRBJ2-7, reads KAGVTQTPRYLIKTRGQQVTLSCSPISGHRSVSWYQQTPGQGLQFLFEYFSETQRNKGNFPGRFSGRQFSNSRSEMNVSTLELGDSALYLCASSPRELYEQYFGPGTRLTVT.

Only a few counts were recorded for this clonotype. V gene TRBV5-1 combines with J gene TRBJ2-2; no definite D call. The V end was cut by 2 bases, the J end by 3 bases, with 17 bases between. CDR3 length: 17 amino acids. Per germline, CDR1 SGHRS and CDR2 YFSETQ. CDR3 coding DNA: TGCGCCAGCAGCTTTCGTTTCGCCAGCCAGGACACCGGGGAGCTGTTTTTT. This codes for CASSFRFASQDTGELFF.

CDR3 region: CASSLDIAGSTGELFF. CDR3 bases: TGTGCCAGCAGTTTAGATATAGCGGGAAGCACCGGGGAGCTGTTTTTT. This sequence joins TRBV28 and TRBJ2-2; 8 bases line up with TRBD2. Germline-derived CDR1 and CDR2 are MDHEN and SYDVKM. The J segment lost 4 bases and the V segment lost 2 bases, leaving 6 bases of the junction unmatched. The CDR3 runs to 16 residues.

In this sample, this clonotype turned up a few times. The chain recombines TRBV6-2 or TRBV6-3 with TRBJ2-7; D not resolved. Germline V gene sequence: CDR1 MNHEY, CDR2 SVGEGT. The CDR3 extends over 14 amino acids. V dropped 4 bases and J dropped 4 bases, with 14 bases sitting between them. The CDR3: CASSLGSLVYEQYF. The CDR3 nucleotides read TGTGCCAGCAGTTTGGGCAGTCTGGTTTACGAGCAGTACTTC.

In this sample, this clonotype turned up many times. The chain employs TRBV5-1 and TRBJ2-7; D unresolved. The germline gives CDR1 SGHRS, CDR2 YFSETQ. This CDR3 has 16 amino acids. V was pared by 5 bases and J by 2 bases, with 20 bases between. CDR3 sequence (DNA): TGCGCCAGCAGGTCCAACCCGGGTTGGGTTCCCTACGAGCAGTACTTC. This translates into CASRSNPGWVPYEQYF. Full variable domain (remainder filled in from reference TRBV5-1 and TRBJ2-7): KAGVTQTPRYLIKTRGQQVTLSCSPISGHRSVSWYQQTPGQGLQFLFEYFSETQRNKGNFPGRFSGRQFSNSRSEMNVSTLELGDSALYLCASRSNPGWVPYEQYFGPGTRLTVT.